These 26 T cell receptor beta chains came from one sample sequenced in a study of T-cell reconstitution after alpha-beta-depleted transplantation in children (dated by TCRdb to 2016 to 2018). Taken with the paper, the label for treatment or condition translates to: allogeneic hematopoietic cell transplantation with graft depleted of TCRalphabeta T cells and CD19 B cells. Libraries were prepared through PCR. For sequencing, an Illumina HiSeq 2500 was employed. To normalize quantification of the TCRbeta repertoire, the TCR libraries were built with molecular barcoding that relied on unique molecular identifiers. The public reads were reanalyzed by TCRdb: fastp trimming at Q25, MiXCR alignment, in-frame beta chains only. Under each unique CDR3 protein, matching rows form one entry showing the most common genes and DNA. The sample table records about 610,000 distinct CDR3 sequences; roughly a quarter of these occur just once. Under 45% of the sample is held by the ten biggest clonotypes.

Here the sequenced sample was PBMCs, taken before TCRalphabeta/CD19-depleted stem cell transplant. The receptors shown here come from a boy under two years old with Wiskott-Aldrich syndrome, due to receive a stem cell transplant.

The CDR3 DNA reads as TGTGCCAGCAGCTTGGCACAGGCGGACACAGATACGCAGTATTTT. Protein: CASSLAQADTDTQYF. J is TRBJ2-3 and V is TRBV7-9, with D possibly being TRBD1 (5 bases). The CDR3 has 15 amino acids. Trimming cost V 3 bases and J 2 bases, with 12 bases left between them. Germline loops: CDR1 SEHNR, CDR2 FQNEAQ (reference sequence). The full variable domain, with the rest looked up from reference TRBV7-9 and TRBJ2-3, is DTGVSQNPRHKITKRGQNVTFRCDPISEHNRLYWYRQTLGQGPEFLTYFQNEAQLEKSRLLSDRFSAERPKGSFSTLEIQRTEQGDSAMYLCASSLAQADTDTQYFGPGTRLTVL.

This clonotype was counted a few times. V and J are TRBV18 and TRBJ1-2; D call uncertain. Germline V lookup: CDR1 KGHSH, CDR2 LQKENI. The CDR3 is made up of 15 amino acids. The V end lost 1 base, the J end lost 0 bases, and 9 bases lay between the germline ends. The CDR3: CASSPLDRPNYGYTF. The CDR3, as DNA: TGTGCCAGCTCACCACTGGACCGACCTAACTATGGCTACACCTTC.

CDR3 loop: CASSPHRAYGYTF. Written as DNA, the CDR3 is TGTGCCAGCTCACCCCACAGGGCCTATGGCTACACCTTC. The rearrangement uses TRBV18 and TRBJ1-2, with D perhaps TRBD1 (6 bases). There are 13 residues in the CDR3. Germline lookup yields CDR1 KGHSH and CDR2 LQKENI. The germline V and J ends were trimmed by 3 bases and 4 bases, with 9 bases remaining between them.

A word on this clonotype: This is likely a read error, given that the CDR3 carries no conserved phenylalanine or tryptophan at its end. J is TRBJ2-3 and V is TRBV28; D is ambiguous. Germline CDR1 MDHEN, CDR2 SYDVKM. The ends were cut back, 1 base at V and 5 bases at J, with 4 bases in the middle. The CDR3 is made up of 12 amino acids. CDR3 nucleotide sequence: TGTGCCAGCAGTTTATTCCAAGATACGCAGTATATT. It translates to CASSLFQDTQYI.

The V and J genes are TRBV9 and TRBJ2-1, with 12 positions matching TRBD2. The length of the CDR3 is 16 residues. With 0 bases clipped from V and 8 bases from J, the junction kept 6 bases outside the gene matches. Germline V gives CDR1 SGDLS, CDR2 YYNGEE. The DNA for the CDR3 is TGTGCCAGCAGCGTAGTGACTAGCGGGAGAGGCGATGAGCAGTTCTTC. The encoded protein is CASSVVTSGRGDEQFF.

V gene TRBV12-3 or TRBV12-4 combines with J gene TRBJ1-2, with D tentatively TRBD1 (5 bases). The CDR3 is made up of 14 amino acids. Trimming removed 1 base at V and 5 bases at J, with 11 bases between. CDR3 in amino acids: CASSLGAGSYGYTF. DNA for the CDR3: TGTGCCAGCAGTTTAGGGGCAGGGAGTTATGGCTACACCTTC.

The chain is built from TRBV4-1 and TRBJ1-4; TRBD1 is a possible D gene (6 bases). V was clipped by 4 bases and J by 10 bases, with 22 bases between them. This CDR3 has 16 residues. The germline V gene has CDR1 MGHRA and CDR2 YSYEKL. DNA for the CDR3: TGCGCCAGCAGCCTACCCATAGGGGGGTACGGGGTAAAACTGTTTTTT. Translating gives CASSLPIGGYGVKLFF.

This clonotype was seen more than once but under ten times. V and J are TRBV5-5 and TRBJ2-1; D assignment may be TRBD1 or TRBD2 (5 bases each). The CDR3 consists of 18 residues. From germline, CDR1 is SGHKS and CDR2 YYEKEE (reference sequence). V lost 0 bases, J lost 0 bases, and 16 bases lay in between. In DNA form, the CDR3 reads TGTGCCAGCAGCTTGGGGACAAGCGGAAGGGGCTCCTACAATGAGCAGTTCTTC. Protein: CASSLGTSGRGSYNEQFF.

This chain uses TRBV6-6 with TRBJ2-1, with D hard to call. CDR1 is MNHNY and CDR2 is SVGAGI in the germline V gene (reference sequence). The CDR3 contains 13 residues. The V gene lost 0 bases and the J gene lost 5 bases, with 5 bases spanning the gap. The CDR3 DNA reads TGTGCCAGCAGTTACTCGATCCACAATGAGCAGTTCTTC. Its protein product is CASSYSIHNEQFF.

There are a few counts of this clonotype. The chain combines TRBV6-1 with TRBJ1-5; TRBD1 matches at 7 bases. The junction had 6 bases not matched to a gene; V was cut back by 5 bases and J by 5 bases. CDR3 length: 14 amino acids. Germline assignment: CDR1 MNHNS and CDR2 SASEGT. CDR3 sequence: CASSQQGRHQPQHF. CDR3 coding DNA: TGTGCCAGCAGTCAACAGGGGAGGCATCAGCCCCAGCATTTT.

The chain employs TRBV28 and TRBJ2-7; D might be TRBD1 (5 bases). Germline V lookup: CDR1 MDHEN, CDR2 SYDVKM. V lost 5 bases, J lost 3 bases, and 14 bases lay in between. The CDR3 covers 14 residues. This chain's CDR3 is CASSPPGAYYEQYF. The CDR3, as DNA: TGTGCCAGCAGTCCGCCTGGGGCCTACTACGAGCAGTACTTC.

J is TRBJ2-4 and V is TRBV5-1; D perhaps matches TRBD1 (6 bases). V was trimmed by 5 bases and J by 5 bases, leaving 14 bases between them. CDR1 is SGHRS and CDR2 is YFSETQ in the germline V gene. The CDR3 is made up of 14 amino acids. CDR3 sequence (DNA): TGCGCCAGCAGTAAAGGGACACTCGAAAACATTCAGTACTTC. Translation gives CASSKGTLENIQYF.

This clonotype was seen a few times. This chain joins TRBV5-1 and TRBJ2-5, with 8 bases fitting TRBD2. Germline values: CDR1 SGHRS, CDR2 YFSETQ. The length of the CDR3 is 14 residues. V lost 4 bases and J lost 3; bases outside the gene matches: 5. The CDR3 is CASSMELAEETQYF. The CDR3 DNA is TGCGCCAGCAGCATGGAACTAGCGGAAGAGACCCAGTACTTC.

This clonotype was seen a few times. This chain joins TRBV5-1 and TRBJ2-1; 7 nucleotides match TRBD1. CDR1 and CDR2 (germline): SGHRS, YFSETQ. The CDR3 is 16 amino acids. V dropped 1 base and J dropped 9; count of bases not matched to a gene: 13. This CDR3 reads CASSLQGVIMIGEQFF. Here the CDR3 DNA reads TGCGCCAGCAGCTTGCAGGGGGTAATAATGATCGGTGAGCAGTTCTTC.

This clonotype was found a few times. This chain connects TRBV20-1 to TRBJ1-4; D is ambiguous. This CDR3 is 14 amino acids long. The V gene's germline CDR1 is DFQATT and CDR2 SNEGSKA (reference sequence). V lost 8 bases, J lost 7 bases, and 20 bases lay in between. The CDR3 is CSSLNPDWGEKLFF. Here the CDR3 DNA reads TGCAGTTCCCTAAATCCGGACTGGGGTGAAAAACTGTTTTTT.

V is TRBV20-1 and J is TRBJ2-1; 11 bases fit TRBD2. V was clipped by 1 base and J by 7 bases; unmatched bases: 0. Germline CDR1 reads DFQATT; CDR2 reads SNEGSKA (reference sequence). The CDR3 covers 13 residues. Here the CDR3 reads CSARVAGGNEQFF. The CDR3 DNA follows: TGCAGTGCTAGAGTAGCGGGGGGGAATGAGCAGTTCTTC.

The chain is built from TRBV5-1 and TRBJ2-3; D remains unclear. Germline V CDR1 and CDR2: SGHRS, YFSETQ. The CDR3 contains 16 residues. V was trimmed by 6 bases and J by 3 bases, leaving 20 bases between them. The CDR3 coding sequence is TGCGCCAGCAACGCCGCAGAGCCCCTTCTAACAGATACGCAGTATTTT. Residues: CASNAAEPLLTDTQYF.

This clonotype was recorded a few times. The CDR3 coding sequence is TGTGCCAGCAGCAAAGGGGCGGGAGGAAACAATGAGCAGTTCTTC. Its translation is CASSKGAGGNNEQFF. The chain carries TRBV21-1 and TRBJ2-1; the table's D call TRBD2 went unverified against the DNA. TRBV21-1 is a known pseudogene. The CDR3 runs 15 residues.

The chain recombines TRBV5-1 with TRBJ2-7; 11 positions match TRBD2. The CDR3 length is 17 residues. Germline V lookup: CDR1 SGHRS, CDR2 YFSETQ. Trimming took 5 bases from V and 2 from J; bases not matched to a gene: 12. CDR3 residues: CASSNERTSGFPYEQYF. The CDR3 nucleotides read TGCGCCAGCAGTAACGAGAGGACTAGCGGGTTCCCCTACGAGCAGTACTTC.

The chain is built from TRBV20-1 and TRBJ1-6; D gene uncertain. The V end lost 1 base, the J end lost 4 bases, and 11 bases lay between the germline ends. The CDR3 has 15 residues. Germline CDR1 DFQATT, CDR2 SNEGSKA (reference sequence). DNA of the CDR3: TGCAGTGCTAGAGCACTGGACGGTTATAATTCACCCCTCCACTTT. Translated: CSARALDGYNSPLHF.

This clonotype occurred a few times. This chain uses TRBV5-1 with TRBJ2-1, with 13 bases lining up with TRBD2. The germline gives CDR1 SGHRS, CDR2 YFSETQ. V shed 4 bases and J 0 bases; nucleotides not matched to a gene: 10. The CDR3 runs to 19 residues. This CDR3 is CASSLRLAGGQSSYNEQFF. The CDR3 bases are TGCGCCAGCAGCCTCAGACTAGCGGGAGGCCAAAGCTCCTACAATGAGCAGTTCTTC.

This clonotype was seen only a few times. The chain links TRBV5-1 to TRBJ1-4; 8 positions agree with TRBD1. CDR1 SGHRS and CDR2 YFSETQ come from the germline V gene. Losses at the gene ends were 4 bases for V and 8 bases for J; bases not matched to a gene: 10. This CDR3 contains 15 residues. The CDR3 loop is CASSGQGAKGEKLFF. For the CDR3, the DNA is TGCGCCAGCAGCGGGCAGGGGGCGAAGGGGGAAAAACTGTTTTTT. Complete variable domain (other parts from reference TRBV5-1 and TRBJ1-4): KAGVTQTPRYLIKTRGQQVTLSCSPISGHRSVSWYQQTPGQGLQFLFEYFSETQRNKGNFPGRFSGRQFSNSRSEMNVSTLELGDSALYLCASSGQGAKGEKLFFGSGTQLSVL.

The chain carries TRBV5-5 and TRBJ1-5, with no clear D. The CDR3 is 14 residues long. V was shortened by 2 bases and J by 9 bases, with 15 bases between the two germline ends. Germline CDR1 is SGHKS and CDR2 is YYEKEE (reference sequence). The CDR3 is CASSFQPQKGPQHF. CDR3 in DNA: TGTGCCAGCAGCTTCCAACCCCAGAAGGGGCCCCAGCATTTT.

This clonotype was observed a few times. This chain links TRBV7-9 with TRBJ2-7; possibly TRBD2 for D (5 bases). Trimming pared 3 bases from V and 5 bases from J, leaving 11 bases between. The CDR3 length is 13 residues. Per germline, CDR1 SEHNR and CDR2 FQNEAQ (reference sequence). The CDR3 loop is CASSFGSSHEQYF. In DNA form, the CDR3 reads TGTGCCAGCAGCTTTGGGTCTAGCCACGAGCAGTACTTC.

This clonotype came up a few times. V is TRBV20-1 and J is TRBJ1-5; D not certain. The germline V and J ends were trimmed by 0 bases and 5 bases, with 8 bases remaining between them. The germline V gene has CDR1 DFQATT and CDR2 SNEGSKA (reference sequence). The CDR3 is 13 amino acids. CDR3 loop: CSARDLADQPQHF. CDR3 bases: TGCAGTGCTAGAGATTTAGCCGATCAGCCCCAGCATTTT.

This clonotype has just a few counts. This chain uses TRBV10-3 with TRBJ2-3, with 8 bases fitting TRBD2. V lost 7 bases and J lost 6; bases outside the gene matches: 3. Germline CDR1 ENHRY, CDR2 SYGVKD. CDR3 length: 12 amino acids. The CDR3 nucleotides read TGTGCCATCACCGGCGGGGGGGATACGCAGTATTTT. This sequence encodes CAITGGGDTQYF.